The 22 T cell receptor beta chains listed next were all sequenced from one sample in a study of blood T cells in healthy people across ages. Next came a second PCR, run for about 7 to 12 cycles, which used a sample-barcoded 5' primer along with a J-beta primer mix. TCRdb re-derived calls from the 5' RACE reads in MiXCR, one entry per CDR3 protein. The sample includes roughly 1.7 million distinct CDR3 sequences, around 35% seen only once; the top ten take approximately 11%. Sequences were obtained from blood. These receptors all come from a woman in her thirties in good health.

This clonotype was picked up a small number of times. This chain uses TRBV5-5 with TRBJ2-5; 8 nucleotides agree with TRBD1. Germline trimming cut 5 bases from V and 4 bases from J; bases unmatched to any gene: 10. Germline V lookup: CDR1 SGHKS, CDR2 YYEKEE (reference sequence). The CDR3 has 15 amino acids. CDR3 sequence (DNA): TGTGCCAGCAGACCCTACGGACAGGGACGAGAGACCCAGTACTTC. The encoded protein is CASRPYGQGRETQYF.

This rearrangement joins TRBV11-2 to TRBJ2-1; TRBD2 is a possible D gene (6 bases). The V gene lost 6 bases and the J gene lost 2 bases, with 26 bases spanning the gap. Germline V CDR1 and CDR2: SGHAT, FQNNGV. This CDR3 is built from 19 residues. CDR3 residues: CASSSQPPGGGIPYNEQFF. CDR3 coding DNA: TGTGCCAGCAGTTCCCAACCCCCGGGTGGCGGGATCCCCTACAATGAGCAGTTCTTC.

There are many counts of this clonotype. This may stem from a read error, because a much larger clone lies one nucleotide away. The chain employs TRBV7-3 and TRBJ2-2; 9 bases align to TRBD1. The CDR3 length is 15 residues. Germline CDR1 reads SGHTA; CDR2 reads FQGTGA. In DNA form, the CDR3 reads TGTGCCAGCAGCATACTGACAGGGGGTTCCGGGGAGCGGTTTTTT. Translation: CASSILTGGSGERFF.

This clonotype turned up a few times. The CDR3 loop is CAISGGTADTQYF. In nucleotides, the CDR3 is TGTGCCATCAGCGGCGGGACCGCAGATACGCAGTATTTT. The chain combines TRBV10-3 with TRBJ2-3; D perhaps matches TRBD2 (6 bases). Germline V gene sequence: CDR1 ENHRY, CDR2 SYGVKD. V lost 6 bases and J lost 4, with 11 bases in between. This CDR3 comprises 13 residues.

Comment on this clonotype: A much larger clone is a single base away; this may be a read error. The rearrangement joins TRBV29-1 to TRBJ2-1; D perhaps matches TRBD1 (7 bases). CDR3 length: 14 residues. V lost 8 bases, J lost 2 bases, and 16 bases lay in between. Germline V gene data show CDR1 as SQVTM and CDR2 as ANQGSEA. This CDR3 reads CSISGGGAYNEQFF. The CDR3 bases are TGCAGCATTAGTGGAGGGGGCGCCTACAATGAGCAGTTCTTC.

This clonotype was seen a few times. V gene TRBV29-1 combines with J gene TRBJ1-1, with unresolved D. Germline V gene data show CDR1 as SQVTM and CDR2 as ANQGSEA. The CDR3 consists of 10 residues. V was cut by 1 base and J by 6 bases, with 3 bases left in between. The CDR3 region is CSVEGAEAFF. The CDR3 region has the DNA TGCAGCGTTGAAGGCGCTGAAGCTTTCTTT.

V gene TRBV5-1 combines with J gene TRBJ2-2, with 12 bases matching TRBD2. Per germline, CDR1 SGHRS and CDR2 YFSETQ. The CDR3 length is 17 residues. The V and J ends lost 0 bases and 7 bases, in that order; junction bases with no gene match: 7. In DNA, the CDR3 is TGCGCCAGCAGCTTGGATGTGACTAGCGGGAGCATCGGGGAGCTGTTTTTT. Translating gives CASSLDVTSGSIGELFF.

In this sample, this clonotype turned up a few times. The CDR3 DNA is TGCGCCAGCCCTGCGATATCAGCAGACCGAAGCTATGGCTACACCTTC. Its protein product is CASPAISADRSYGYTF. The chain links TRBV10-1 to TRBJ1-2, with D hard to call. CDR1 is WNHNN, CDR2 SYGVQD, per germline (reference sequence). Trimming removed 8 bases at V and 4 bases at J, with 23 bases between. This CDR3 has 16 amino acids.

The J gene is TRBJ2-7, the V gene TRBV3-1; possibly TRBD2 for D (6 bases). In germline, CDR1 is LGHDT, CDR2 YNNKEL (reference sequence). The CDR3 has 15 amino acids. V was cut by 4 bases and J by 4 bases, with 17 bases left in between. The CDR3 DNA sequence: TGTGCCAGCAGCCTAGGCCAGCGGGTAGGGTACGAGCAGTACTTC. Protein sequence: CASSLGQRVGYEQYF.

The chain carries TRBV5-6 and TRBJ2-6; 13 bases line up with TRBD2. The V and J ends lost 1 base and 3 bases, in that order; junction bases with no gene match: 7. CDR3 length: 19 amino acids. Germline V CDR1 and CDR2: SGHDT, YYEEEE. The CDR3 DNA reads as TGTGCCAGCAGCTTGTTTACTAGCGGGGGGGCCAATGGGGCCAACGTCCTGACTTTC. It specifies CASSLFTSGGANGANVLTF.

V usage is TRBV4-1 and J usage is TRBJ2-1; 11 bases are shared with TRBD2. The CDR3 contains 15 residues. Germline V lookup: CDR1 MGHRA, CDR2 YSYEKL. Trimming took 4 bases from V and 8 from J; bases not matched to a gene: 7. In DNA, the CDR3 is TGCGCCAGCAGCCCCGGGACTAGCGGTTGCGATGAGCAGTTCTTC. Amino acid sequence: CASSPGTSGCDEQFF.

This clonotype was detected a few times. The V and J genes are TRBV4-1 and TRBJ1-2; D might be TRBD1 (5 bases). V lost 0 bases, J lost 3 bases, and 11 bases lay in between. Germline CDR1 is MGHRA and CDR2 is YSYEKL. The CDR3 is 15 residues long. CDR3 residues: CASSQDRQRHYGYTF. CDR3 nucleotides: TGCGCCAGCAGCCAAGATAGACAGCGACACTATGGCTACACCTTC.

In this sample, this clonotype turned up a few times. The chain is built from TRBV27 and TRBJ1-2, with TRBD1 as a possible D gene (6 bases). From germline, CDR1 is MNHEY and CDR2 SMNVEV (reference sequence). The CDR3 sequence is 18 residues long. Trimming took off 3 bases at V and 2 bases at J, with 22 bases between the two ends. CDR3 nucleotide sequence: TGTGCCAGCAGTTTGAGTTGGGGGCACGGCCTTCTGAACTATGGCTACACCTTC. It specifies CASSLSWGHGLLNYGYTF.

On this clonotype itself: A much larger clonotype is one base distant, so this may be a read error. CDR3 loop: CASSYPNSCEQYF. The CDR3 DNA is TGTGCCAGCAGTTACCCTAACTCCTGCGAGCAGTACTTC. The rearrangement joins TRBV6-2 or TRBV6-3 to TRBJ2-4; no clear D. The better agreement between TRBJ2-7 and the DNA end casts doubt on the J call. The CDR3 is made up of 13 amino acids. Germline CDR1 and CDR2: MNHEY and SVGEGT.

This clonotype was recorded a few times. This chain links TRBV10-3 with TRBJ2-3, with TRBD2 matching 8 bases. Germline-derived CDR1 and CDR2 are ENHRY and SYGVKD. V lost 0 bases to trimming and J lost 6 bases; unmatched junction nucleotides: 8. This CDR3 has 16 residues. The CDR3 sequence: CAISESTPGGADTQYF. Here the CDR3 DNA reads TGTGCCATCAGTGAGTCGACTCCCGGGGGGGCGGATACGCAGTATTTT.

The chain couples TRBV7-3 to TRBJ2-3; 8 nucleotides align to TRBD1. Losses at the gene ends were 4 bases for V and 3 bases for J; bases not matched to a gene: 9. Looked up from germline, CDR1 is SGHTA and CDR2 is FQGTGA. The CDR3 loop spans 16 amino acids. This CDR3 is CASSSTGAEVTDTQYF. The CDR3 nucleotides read TGTGCCAGCAGCTCGACAGGGGCGGAGGTGACAGATACGCAGTATTTT.

This clonotype turned up a few times. The junction shows a germline mismatch at one end, possibly a read error. V usage is TRBV5-1 and J usage is TRBJ2-3; 8 bases are a match to TRBD1. The CDR3 contains 16 residues. CDR1 and CDR2 (germline): SGHRS, YFSETQ. CDR3 amino acids: CAGSLRTGSSTDTQYF. The CDR3, as DNA: TGCGCCGGCAGCTTGCGGACAGGGTCTTCCACAGATACGCAGTATTTT. The full variable domain, rest sourced from reference TRBV5-1 and TRBJ2-3, is KAGVTQTPRYLIKTRGQQVTLSCSPISGHRSVSWYQQTPGQGLQFLFEYFSETQRNKGNFPGRFSGRQFSNSRSEMNVSTLELGDSALYLCAGSLRTGSSTDTQYFGPGTRLTVL.

This clonotype appeared a few times. V and J are TRBV20-1 and TRBJ2-5; D possibly uses TRBD1 or TRBD2 (5 bases each). The length of the CDR3 is 16 residues. Per germline, CDR1 DFQATT and CDR2 SNEGSKA (reference sequence). The germline V and J ends were trimmed by 2 bases and 5 bases, with 21 bases remaining between them. The CDR3 spells CSARTGSAGRSETQYF. The CDR3 nucleotides are TGCAGTGCTAGAACGGGGTCGGCAGGGCGGTCCGAGACCCAGTACTTC.

The genes are TRBV27 and TRBJ2-5; 12 bases line up with TRBD2. The J call could be wrong; TRBJ2-7 is a better fit for the DNA end. Looked up from germline, CDR1 is MNHEY and CDR2 is SMNVEV (reference sequence). This CDR3 has 16 amino acids. CDR3 DNA sequence: TGTGCCAGCAGTTTGTCGACTAGCGGGAGATTCTACGAGCAGTACTTC. Its protein is CASSLSTSGRFYEQYF.

This rearrangement joins TRBV6-1 to TRBJ2-3; 8 positions match TRBD1. Trimming at V came to 2 bases and at J to 5 bases, leaving 9 bases not matched to a gene. CDR1 MNHNS and CDR2 SASEGT come from the germline V gene. The CDR3 runs 16 residues. The CDR3 protein is CASSELVTGGLDTQYF. The CDR3 nucleotides read TGTGCCAGCAGTGAACTGGTAACAGGGGGACTAGATACGCAGTATTTT.

The V gene is TRBV9, the J gene TRBJ2-3; D call uncertain. Trimming pared 0 bases from V and 0 bases from J, leaving 14 bases between. The CDR3 runs to 17 residues. Germline values: CDR1 SGDLS, CDR2 YYNGEE. The CDR3, as DNA: TGTGCCAGCAGCGTAGGTCGCCGACCAACCAGCACAGATACGCAGTATTTT. As protein: CASSVGRRPTSTDTQYF.

This chain connects TRBV20-1 to TRBJ2-7; D possibly matches TRBD1 or TRBD2 (5 bases each). This CDR3 contains 12 residues. The germline gives CDR1 DFQATT, CDR2 SNEGSKA (reference sequence). The V gene lost 6 bases and the J gene lost 11 bases, with 20 bases spanning the gap. As DNA, the CDR3 is TGCAGTGCACAAGAACGGACGCGAGGGGAGTACTTC. As protein: CSAQERTRGEYF.